This T cell receptor beta chain was recorded in a study of cytomegalovirus exposure and HLA in healthy donors. In this sample, this clone turned up a few times. The PCR employed 60 Vbeta primers together with 13 Jbeta primers. Libraries were prepared by immunoSEQ multiplex PCR; TCRdb keeps only in-frame clonotypes and omits some of them. There are around 150,000 clones in the sample; more than 60% occur only once, and around 1.9% lies in the top ten. Source material: PBMCs. The TCR originated in a male donor in good health and CMV-seronegative.

The CDR3 loop reads CASSLRDSLNSPLHF. CDR3 sequence (DNA): TGTGCCAGCAGCCTAAGGGACAGCCTTAATTCACCCCTCCACTTT. The J gene is TRBJ1-6, the V gene TRBV7-2; 7 bases are shared with TRBD1. This CDR3 is built from 15 residues. J was trimmed by 6 bases and V by 5 bases; bases with no gene match: 7. Per the germline V gene, CDR1 is SGHTA and CDR2 is FQGNSA.